These 25 T cell receptor beta chains were sequenced from one sample in a study of T cell responses to AZD1222 COVID-19 vaccine. Only in-frame clones appear in the TCRdb table, and some are missing; sequencing was by immunoSEQ multiplex PCR. The table has approximately 120,000 clones, 84% seen once. Source: peripheral blood, taken 28 days after the second AZD1222 dose. Receptor source: an adult who received the AZD1222 COVID-19 vaccine.

The chain employs TRBV7-9 and TRBJ1-2, with 11 bases that match TRBD1. Germline loops: CDR1 SEHNR, CDR2 FQNEAQ (reference sequence). Trimming removed 5 bases from V and 2 bases from J; junction bases left unmatched: 7. The length of the CDR3 is 16 residues. The CDR3 loop reads CASSRTGTGGNYGYTF. CDR3 DNA sequence: TGTGCCAGCAGCCGCACCGGGACAGGGGGAAACTATGGCTACACCTTC.

This sequence joins TRBV6-5 and TRBJ1-5, with D unresolved. Germline values: CDR1 MNHEY, CDR2 SVGAGI. V was pared by 6 bases and J by 7 bases, with 10 bases between. This CDR3 region has 12 residues. The CDR3 nucleotides read TGTGCCAGCAGCCCGGGAGGACAGCCCCAGCATTTT. This codes for CASSPGGQPQHF.

This rearrangement joins TRBV27 to TRBJ1-3; 7 bases line up with TRBD1. The V gene end was trimmed by 4 bases and the J gene end by 2 bases; junction bases not matched to a gene: 17. From germline, CDR1 is MNHEY and CDR2 SMNVEV (reference sequence). CDR3 length: 19 residues. The DNA of the CDR3 is TGTGCCAGCAGTTCCCGACGGACAGGCCGAGGACAAACTGGAAACACCATATATTTT. Translating gives CASSSRRTGRGQTGNTIYF.

This chain connects TRBV27 to TRBJ2-2, with a weak D call TRBD2 (6 bases). This CDR3 is 15 amino acids long. Trimming pared 2 bases from V and 2 bases from J, leaving 9 bases between. Germline loops: CDR1 MNHEY, CDR2 SMNVEV (reference sequence). Here the CDR3 DNA reads TGTGCCAGCAGTTTAACGGGGGAAAACACCGGGGAGCTGTTTTTT. Amino acids: CASSLTGENTGELFF.

The CDR3 DNA sequence: TGTGCCAGCAGCCAAGTCGCCTACGAGCAGTACTTC. The encoded protein is CASSQVAYEQYF. The chain combines TRBV3-1 (or the pseudogene TRBV3-2) with TRBJ2-7; D gene ambiguous. CDR1 and CDR2 from the germline V gene are LGHDT and YNNKEL (reference sequence). Trimming removed 1 base at V and 2 bases at J, with 3 bases between. This CDR3 region has 12 residues.

The CDR3: CASSQATYNEQFF. CDR3 bases: TGCGCCAGCAGCCAGGCAACATACAATGAGCAGTTCTTC. This rearrangement joins TRBV4-3 to TRBJ2-1; D call uncertain. V lost 3 bases and J lost 4, with 7 bases in between. The germline gives CDR1 LGHNA, CDR2 YSLEER. The CDR3 runs 13 residues.

The V call is TRBV6-5, the J call TRBJ1-3; D is possibly TRBD1 (5 bases). The CDR3 covers 16 residues. Per germline, CDR1 MNHEY and CDR2 SVGAGI. Trimming removed 6 bases from V and 1 base from J, with 16 bases in between. CDR3 DNA sequence: TGTGCCAGCAGCTACGGGACCCATATTTCTGGAAACACCATATATTTT. Residues: CASSYGTHISGNTIYF.

This rearrangement joins TRBV7-9 to TRBJ2-3; perhaps TRBD1 as D (5 bases). CDR1 and CDR2 (germline): SEHNR, FQNEAQ (reference sequence). The CDR3 is 16 residues long. The V and J ends lost 1 base and 0 bases respectively, with 11 bases between them. The CDR3 is CASSLGQGFSTDTQYF. CDR3 bases: TGTGCCAGCAGCTTAGGGCAGGGATTCAGCACAGATACGCAGTATTTT.

The chain couples TRBV24-1 to TRBJ2-1; possible D gene TRBD2, 6 bases. V shed 3 bases and J shed 3 bases, with 14 bases lying between them. Germline CDR1 and CDR2: KGHDR and SFDVKD. This CDR3 comprises 16 residues. CDR3 protein: CATSDSARTNYNEQFF. The DNA for the CDR3 is TGTGCCACCAGTGATAGTGCCAGGACTAACTACAATGAGCAGTTCTTC.

The chain carries TRBV7-2 and TRBJ1-1; 7 bases map to TRBD1. This CDR3 contains 15 residues. Germline V gene lookup returns CDR1 SGHTA and CDR2 FQGNSA. The V gene end was trimmed by 0 bases and the J gene end by 4 bases; junction bases not matched to a gene: 5. Here the CDR3 reads CASSLARGLGTEAFF. The DNA of the CDR3 is TGTGCCAGCAGCTTAGCGAGGGGGCTGGGCACTGAAGCTTTCTTT.

This clone was counted only a few times. The V and J genes are TRBV2 and TRBJ1-1; D is undetermined. CDR1 is SNHLY, CDR2 FYNNEI, per germline. The V end was cut by 6 bases, the J end by 4 bases, with 21 bases between. The length of the CDR3 is 16 residues. CDR3: CASRGLLGSGSTEAFF. CDR3 nucleotide sequence: TGTGCCAGCAGAGGGCTATTGGGGAGTGGGAGCACTGAAGCTTTCTTT.

This clone appeared a few times. The chain is built from TRBV27 and TRBJ1-1; D might be TRBD1 (5 bases). The CDR3 contains 14 residues. Trimming took off 5 bases at V and 1 base at J, with 11 bases between the two ends. Germline loops: CDR1 MNHEY, CDR2 SMNVEV (reference sequence). The DNA of the CDR3 is TGTGCCAGCAGTCAGACAGCTTCGAACACTGAAGCTTTCTTT. It yields the protein CASSQTASNTEAFF.

The chain is built from TRBV21-1 and TRBJ1-1; TRBD1 is the table's D call, not checked against the DNA. TRBV21-1 is reported as a pseudogene. The CDR3 sequence is 19 residues long. The DNA for the CDR3 is TGTGCCAGCAGCAAAGTCCATCCCGGGACAGGGGGCGGAGAGGCTGAAGCTTTCTTT. Protein sequence: CASSKVHPGTGGGEAEAFF.

This clone was seen only a few times. The V gene is TRBV7-8, the J gene TRBJ1-1, with 7 positions matching TRBD1. The J segment lost 10 bases and the V segment lost 5 bases, leaving 10 bases of the junction unmatched. CDR1 is SGHVS and CDR2 is FQNEAQ in the germline V gene. This CDR3 region has 13 residues. CDR3 coding DNA: TGTGCCAGCAGCCAAACAACCGGGACAGCAGCTTTCTTT. This encodes CASSQTTGTAAFF.

V gene TRBV5-4 combines with J gene TRBJ1-4; no firm D call. V was cut by 0 bases and J by 7 bases, with 10 bases left in between. The CDR3 totals 14 residues. Germline lookup yields CDR1 SGHNT and CDR2 YYREEE (reference sequence). The CDR3 protein is CASSLGERREKLFF. The CDR3, as DNA: TGTGCCAGCAGCTTGGGTGAAAGGCGTGAAAAACTGTTTTTT. Looking up the rest from reference TRBV5-4 and TRBJ1-4 gives the full variable domain: ETGVTQSPTHLIKTRGQQVTLRCSSQSGHNTVSWYQQALGQGPQFIFQYYREEENGRGNFPPRFSGLQFPNYSSELNVNALELDDSALYLCASSLGERREKLFFGSGTQLSVL.

The rearrangement links TRBV6-6 to TRBJ2-7; possibly TRBD1 for D (8 bases). The ends were cut back, 5 bases at V and 4 bases at J, with 18 bases in the middle. Germline lookup yields CDR1 MNHNY and CDR2 SVGAGI (reference sequence). The CDR3 sequence is 15 residues long. CDR3 nucleotides: TGTGCCAGCAGTCGATCGGACAGGGAGGGTTACGAGCAGTACTTC. It translates to CASSRSDREGYEQYF.

This chain uses TRBV7-4 with TRBJ2-2; the D is unclear. V lost 2 bases and J 2 bases, leaving 9 bases between the germline ends. This CDR3 has 15 amino acids. Germline loops: CDR1 SGHVT, CDR2 SQSDAQ. This CDR3 is CASSLRLYNTGELFF. The CDR3 coding sequence is TGTGCCAGCAGCTTACGATTATACAACACCGGGGAGCTGTTTTTT.

This clone has more than one count but fewer than ten. V is TRBV7-2 and J is TRBJ2-1, with a tentative D call TRBD1 (6 bases). Looked up from germline, CDR1 is SGHTA and CDR2 is FQGNSA. This CDR3 has 13 amino acids. V lost 1 base and J 9 bases, leaving 10 bases between the germline ends. CDR3 DNA sequence: TGTGCCAGCAGCTTAGAACAGGGAATTGAGCAGTTCTTC. Translated: CASSLEQGIEQFF.

This clone was counted between two and nine times. A read error is the likely source, as a far larger clone sits one nucleotide away. Different DNA sequences within this sample yield the same CDR3. This sequence joins TRBV21-1 and TRBJ1-6. TRBV21-1 counts as a pseudogene. The CDR3 sequence is 15 residues long. CDR3 loop: CASSPPGPGGSPLHF. For the CDR3, the DNA is TGTGCCAGCAGCCCCCCAGGACCGGGGGGCTCACCCCTCCACTTT.

The gene calls are TRBV10-3 and TRBJ1-6, with TRBD1 matching over 11 bases. V dropped 3 bases and J dropped 9; count of bases not matched to a gene: 4. Germline assignment: CDR1 ENHRY and CDR2 SYGVKD. The CDR3 extends over 15 amino acids. CDR3 amino acids: CAISEGTGGGSPLHF. CDR3 coding DNA: TGTGCCATCAGTGAAGGGACAGGGGGGGGTTCACCCCTCCACTTT.

As to this clone: This CDR3 fails to terminate in the conserved phenylalanine or tryptophan, so it likely reflects a read error. The rearrangement uses TRBV5-4 and TRBJ1-1, with D tentatively TRBD1 (6 bases). V lost 3 bases and J lost 0, with 9 bases in between. Germline V gene data show CDR1 as SGHNT and CDR2 as YYREEE (reference sequence). The CDR3 has 14 amino acids. For the CDR3, the DNA is TGTGCCAGCAGCTCGAGGGGGGTGAACACTGAAGCTTTCCTT. Amino acid sequence: CASSSRGVNTEAFL.

This sequence joins TRBV19 and TRBJ2-7; 12 bases align to TRBD1. V was clipped by 4 bases and J by 7 bases; unmatched bases: 5. Germline values: CDR1 LNHDA, CDR2 SQIVND (reference sequence). The CDR3 runs 14 residues. The CDR3 DNA follows: TGTGCCAGTAGTACCGGGACAGGGGGCTGGGAGCAGTACTTC. This gives the protein CASSTGTGGWEQYF.

About this clone: The junction and the germline gene differ at one end; a read error may be behind it. This sequence joins TRBV3-1 (or the pseudogene TRBV3-2) and TRBJ2-7; a weak D match, TRBD1 (5 bases). Germline CDR1 and CDR2: LGHDT and YNNKEL (reference sequence). This CDR3 has 14 residues. Written as DNA, the CDR3 is TGTGCCGGCAGCCATTTTGAGACAGTCTACGAGCAGTACTTC. Its translation is CAGSHFETVYEQYF.

This rearrangement joins TRBV7-2 to TRBJ2-7, with TRBD2 matching 8 bases. The CDR3 is 17 amino acids. V lost 4 bases to trimming and J lost 1 base; unmatched junction nucleotides: 12. Germline CDR1 SGHTA, CDR2 FQGNSA. The CDR3 reads CASSSRGGGGQSYEQYF. The CDR3 bases are TGTGCCAGCAGCTCCCGGGGGGGCGGGGGGCAATCCTACGAGCAGTACTTC.

The chain is built from TRBV19 and TRBJ1-5; D gene unclear. The CDR3 runs 16 residues. V lost 4 bases and J lost 0, with 13 bases in between. CDR1 LNHDA and CDR2 SQIVND come from the germline V gene (reference sequence). The CDR3 nucleotides read TGTGCCAGTAGTACCGGGGAATTAAATAGCAATCAGCCCCAGCATTTT. It is translated as CASSTGELNSNQPQHF.